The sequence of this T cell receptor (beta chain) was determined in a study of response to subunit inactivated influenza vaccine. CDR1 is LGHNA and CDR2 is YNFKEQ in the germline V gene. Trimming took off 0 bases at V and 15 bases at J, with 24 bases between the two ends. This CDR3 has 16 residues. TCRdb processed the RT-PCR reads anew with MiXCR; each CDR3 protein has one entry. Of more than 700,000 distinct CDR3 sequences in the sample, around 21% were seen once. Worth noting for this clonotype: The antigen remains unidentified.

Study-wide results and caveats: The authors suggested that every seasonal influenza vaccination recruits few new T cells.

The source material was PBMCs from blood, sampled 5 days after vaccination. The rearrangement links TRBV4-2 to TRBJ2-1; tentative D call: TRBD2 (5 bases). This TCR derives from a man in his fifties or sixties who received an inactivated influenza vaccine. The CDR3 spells CASSQEAGTRSSVRFF. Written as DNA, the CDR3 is TGTGCCAGCAGCCAAGAGGCTGGTACCCGCAGTAGCGTTCGGTTCTTC.